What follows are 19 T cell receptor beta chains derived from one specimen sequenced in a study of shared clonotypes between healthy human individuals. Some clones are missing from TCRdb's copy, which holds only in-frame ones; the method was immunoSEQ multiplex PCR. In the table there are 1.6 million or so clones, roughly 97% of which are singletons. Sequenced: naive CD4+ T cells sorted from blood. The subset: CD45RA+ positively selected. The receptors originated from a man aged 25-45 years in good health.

The CDR3 sequence is CASSVTGVLGETQYF. For the CDR3, the DNA is TGTGCCAGCAGCGTAACGGGAGTCTTGGGGGAGACCCAGTACTTC. The chain recombines TRBV9 with TRBJ2-5; tentative D call: TRBD2 (6 bases). This CDR3 has 15 amino acids. Between the trimmed V and J ends, which lost 1 base and 5 bases, there was a span of 15 bases. The germline gives CDR1 SGDLS, CDR2 YYNGEE.

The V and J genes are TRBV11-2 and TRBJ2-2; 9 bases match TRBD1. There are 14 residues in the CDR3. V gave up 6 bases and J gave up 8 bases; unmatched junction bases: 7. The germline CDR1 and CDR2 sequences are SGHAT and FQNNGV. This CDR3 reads CASRQTGGKGELFF. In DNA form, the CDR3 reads TGTGCCAGCAGACAAACAGGGGGCAAAGGGGAGCTGTTTTTT.

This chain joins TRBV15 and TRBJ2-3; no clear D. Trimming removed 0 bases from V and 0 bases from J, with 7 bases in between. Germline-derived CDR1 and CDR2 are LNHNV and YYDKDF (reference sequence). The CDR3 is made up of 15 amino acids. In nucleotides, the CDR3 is TGTGCCACCAGCAGAGAGACCCAAAGCACAGATACGCAGTATTTT. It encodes CATSRETQSTDTQYF. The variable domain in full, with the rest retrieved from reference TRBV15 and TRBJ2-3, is DAMVIQNPRYQVTQFGKPVTLSCSQTLNHNVMYWYQQKSSQAPKLLFHYYDKDFNNEADTPDNFQSRRPNTSFCFLDIRSPGLGDTAMYLCATSRETQSTDTQYFGPGTRLTVL.

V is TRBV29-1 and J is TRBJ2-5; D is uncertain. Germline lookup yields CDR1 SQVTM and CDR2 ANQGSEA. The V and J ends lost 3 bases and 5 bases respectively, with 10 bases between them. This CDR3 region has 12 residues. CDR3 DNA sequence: TGCAGCGTTGACTCTGGTTCTGAGACCCAGTACTTC. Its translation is CSVDSGSETQYF.

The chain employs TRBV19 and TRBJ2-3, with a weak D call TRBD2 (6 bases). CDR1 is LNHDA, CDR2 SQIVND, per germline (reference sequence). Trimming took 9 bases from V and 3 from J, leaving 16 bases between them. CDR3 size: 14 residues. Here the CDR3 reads CASKMGEVTDTQYF. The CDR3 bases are TGTGCCAGCAAAATGGGGGAGGTGACAGATACGCAGTATTTT.

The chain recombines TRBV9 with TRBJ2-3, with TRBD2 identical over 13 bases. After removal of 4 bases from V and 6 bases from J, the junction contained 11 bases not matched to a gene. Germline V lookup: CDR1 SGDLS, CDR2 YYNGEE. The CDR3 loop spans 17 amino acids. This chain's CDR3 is CASSTRTSGSLWDTQYF. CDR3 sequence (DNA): TGTGCCAGCAGCACCCGGACTAGCGGGAGCCTATGGGATACGCAGTATTTT.

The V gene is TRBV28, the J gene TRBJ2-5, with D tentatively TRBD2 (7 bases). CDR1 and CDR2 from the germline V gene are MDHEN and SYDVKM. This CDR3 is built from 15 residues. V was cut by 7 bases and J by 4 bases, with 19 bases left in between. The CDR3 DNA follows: TGTGCCAGCACCAACCCGAGGGGGGGAGTAGAGACCCAGTACTTC. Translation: CASTNPRGGVETQYF.

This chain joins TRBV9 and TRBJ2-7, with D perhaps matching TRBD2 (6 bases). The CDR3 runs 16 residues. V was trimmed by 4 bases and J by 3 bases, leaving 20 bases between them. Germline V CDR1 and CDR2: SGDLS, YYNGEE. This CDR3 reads CASSSSGRGGDYEQYF. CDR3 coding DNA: TGTGCCAGCAGCTCCTCTGGTCGGGGCGGGGACTACGAGCAGTACTTC.

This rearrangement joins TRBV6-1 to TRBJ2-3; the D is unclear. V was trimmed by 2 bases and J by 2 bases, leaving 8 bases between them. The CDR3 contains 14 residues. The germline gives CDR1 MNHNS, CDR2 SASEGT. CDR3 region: CASSEPRSTDTQYF. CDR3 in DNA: TGTGCCAGCAGTGAACCAAGATCCACAGATACGCAGTATTTT.

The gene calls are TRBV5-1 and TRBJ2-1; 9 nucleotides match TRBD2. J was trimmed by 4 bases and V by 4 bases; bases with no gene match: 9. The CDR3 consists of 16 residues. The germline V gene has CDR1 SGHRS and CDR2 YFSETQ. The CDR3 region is CASSANSGGGYNEQFF. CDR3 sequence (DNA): TGCGCCAGCAGCGCGAATAGCGGGGGTGGGTACAATGAGCAGTTCTTC.

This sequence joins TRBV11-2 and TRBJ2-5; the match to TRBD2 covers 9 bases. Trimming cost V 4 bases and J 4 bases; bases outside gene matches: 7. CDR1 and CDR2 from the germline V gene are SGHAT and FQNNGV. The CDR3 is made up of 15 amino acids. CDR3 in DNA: TGTGCCAGCAGCTCCGGGGGCGGGAGGGGAGAGACCCAGTACTTC. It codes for CASSSGGGRGETQYF. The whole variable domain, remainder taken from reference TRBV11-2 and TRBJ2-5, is EAGVAQSPRYKIIEKRQSVAFWCNPISGHATLYWYQQILGQGPKLLIQFQNNGVVDDSQLPKDRFSAERLKGVDSTLKIQPAKLEDSAVYLCASSSGGGRGETQYFGPGTRLLVL.

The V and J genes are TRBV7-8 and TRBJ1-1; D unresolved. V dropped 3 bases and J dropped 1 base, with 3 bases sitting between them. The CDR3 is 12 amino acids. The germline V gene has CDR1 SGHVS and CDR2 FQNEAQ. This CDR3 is CASSFANTEAFF. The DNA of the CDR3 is TGTGCCAGCAGCTTCGCGAACACTGAAGCTTTCTTT.

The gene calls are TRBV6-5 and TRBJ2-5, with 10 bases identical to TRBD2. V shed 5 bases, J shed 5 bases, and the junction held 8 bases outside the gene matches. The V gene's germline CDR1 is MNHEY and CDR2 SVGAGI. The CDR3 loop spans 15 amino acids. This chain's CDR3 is CASSRLAGVVETQYF. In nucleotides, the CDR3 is TGTGCCAGCAGTCGCCTAGCGGGAGTCGTGGAGACCCAGTACTTC.

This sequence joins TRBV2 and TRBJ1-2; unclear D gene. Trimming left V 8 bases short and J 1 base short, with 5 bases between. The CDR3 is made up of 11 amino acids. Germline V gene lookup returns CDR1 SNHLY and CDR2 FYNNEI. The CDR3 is CASWNNYGYTF. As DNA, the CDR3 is TGTGCCAGCTGGAATAACTATGGCTACACCTTC.

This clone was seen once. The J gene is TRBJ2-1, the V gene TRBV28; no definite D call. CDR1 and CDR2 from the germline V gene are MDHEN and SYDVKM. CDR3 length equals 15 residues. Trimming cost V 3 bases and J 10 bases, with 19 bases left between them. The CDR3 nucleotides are TGTGCCAGCAGTTTCGGCCGAAGAATTTTCGGCGAGCAGTTCTTC. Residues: CASSFGRRIFGEQFF.

The DNA for the CDR3 is TGTGCCAGCAGTTCCCCGCGGGGCGTACGTCAGGGCGGGGAGCTGTTTTTT. As protein: CASSSPRGVRQGGELFF. This sequence joins TRBV28 and TRBJ2-2, with D possibly matching TRBD2 (6 bases). CDR3 length equals 17 residues. The germline gives CDR1 MDHEN, CDR2 SYDVKM. V was pared by 4 bases and J by 7 bases, with 22 bases between.

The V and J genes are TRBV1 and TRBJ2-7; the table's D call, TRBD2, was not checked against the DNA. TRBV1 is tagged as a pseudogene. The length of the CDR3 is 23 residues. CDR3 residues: CTSSQELLDWRAVPGKSNYEQYF. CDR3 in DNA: TGCACCAGCAGCCAAGAACTATTGGACTGGAGAGCTGTTCCCGGAAAATCTAACTACGAGCAGTACTTC.

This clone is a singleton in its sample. CDR3 loop: CASSHLAGGSYNEQFF. The CDR3 bases are TGCGCCAGCAGCCATTTAGCGGGGGGATCTTACAATGAGCAGTTCTTC. The chain links TRBV4-3 to TRBJ2-1; 10 nucleotides agree with TRBD2. The V and J ends lost 3 bases and 4 bases, in that order; junction bases with no gene match: 6. This CDR3 has 16 amino acids. Per the germline V gene, CDR1 is LGHNA and CDR2 is YSLEER.

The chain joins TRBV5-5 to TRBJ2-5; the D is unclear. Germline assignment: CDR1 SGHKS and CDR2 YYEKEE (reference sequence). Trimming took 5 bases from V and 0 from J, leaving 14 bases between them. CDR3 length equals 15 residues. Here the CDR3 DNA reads TGTGCCAGCAGTTGGAGCCTCGGGTACCAAGAGACCCAGTACTTC. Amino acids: CASSWSLGYQETQYF. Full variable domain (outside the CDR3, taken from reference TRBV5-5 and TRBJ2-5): DAGVTQSPTHLIKTRGQQVTLRCSPISGHKSVSWYQQVLGQGPQFIFQYYEKEERGRGNFPDRFSARQFPNYSSELNVNALLLGDSALYLCASSWSLGYQETQYFGPGTRLLVL.